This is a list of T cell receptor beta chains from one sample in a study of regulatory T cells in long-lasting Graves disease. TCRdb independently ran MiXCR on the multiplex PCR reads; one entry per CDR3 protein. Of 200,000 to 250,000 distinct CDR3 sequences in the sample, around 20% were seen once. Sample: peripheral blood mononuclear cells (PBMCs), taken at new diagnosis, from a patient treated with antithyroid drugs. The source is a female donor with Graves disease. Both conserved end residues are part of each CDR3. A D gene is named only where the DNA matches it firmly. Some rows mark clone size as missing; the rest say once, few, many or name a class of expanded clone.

CDR3 DNA: TGTGCCAGCAGCCAAGATGACCCGGTGCTAGACACTGAAGCTTTCTTT; CDR3 protein: CASSQDDPVLDTEAFF; D gene: -; V gene: TRBV3-1; clone size: -; J gene: TRBJ1-1
CDR3 DNA: TGTGCCAGCAGCTTATCTGGGGCGGTGAAGGCCCAGCATTTT; CDR3 protein: CASSLSGAVKAQHF; D gene: -; V gene: TRBV7-2; clone size: -; J gene: TRBJ1-5
CDR3 DNA: TGTGCCACCAGCGACCTTGGAGATACGCAGTATTTT; CDR3 protein: CATSDLGDTQYF; D gene: -; V gene: TRBV15; clone size: many; J gene: TRBJ2-3
CDR3 DNA: TGTGCCAGCAGCACACCCCGGGACGGAAATCAGCCCCAGCATTTT; CDR3 protein: CASSTPRDGNQPQHF; D gene: -; V gene: TRBV28; clone size: few; J gene: TRBJ1-5
CDR3 DNA: TGCGCCAGCAGCCAAGAGACTATCATGGCTGGAAACACCATATATTTT; CDR3 protein: CASSQETIMAGNTIYF; D gene: -; V gene: TRBV4-3; clone size: few; J gene: TRBJ1-3
CDR3 DNA: TGTGCCAGCAGTCCCGGACTAGCGGCAGCGAACACCGGGGAGCTGTTTTTT; CDR3 protein: CASSPGLAAANTGELFF; D gene: TRBD2; V gene: TRBV12-3/TRBV12-4; clone size: many; J gene: TRBJ2-2
CDR3 DNA: TGTGCCAGCAGCTTTGGGGTCTACTCTGGAAACACCATATATTTT; CDR3 protein: CASSFGVYSGNTIYF; D gene: -; V gene: TRBV7-9; clone size: many; J gene: TRBJ1-3
CDR3 DNA: TGTGCCAGCAGCCCAACCACAGTAAACTATGGCTACACCTTC; CDR3 protein: CASSPTTVNYGYTF; D gene: -; V gene: TRBV7-2; clone size: many; J gene: TRBJ1-2
CDR3 DNA: TGCAGTGCTGCAGACAGGGGGGGTTATTCACCCCTCCACTTT; CDR3 protein: CSAADRGGYSPLHF; D gene: TRBD1; V gene: TRBV20-1; clone size: few; J gene: TRBJ1-6
CDR3 DNA: TGTGCCAGCAGTTACTCAGGGACAGGGTATCAGCCCCAGCATTTT; CDR3 protein: CASSYSGTGYQPQHF; D gene: TRBD1; V gene: TRBV6-5; clone size: many; J gene: TRBJ1-5
CDR3 DNA: TGTGCCAGCTCACCAGGGGATCCTTCCTACGAGCAGTACTTC; CDR3 protein: CASSPGDPSYEQYF; D gene: -; V gene: TRBV18; clone size: -; J gene: TRBJ2-7
CDR3 DNA: TGCAGTGCTAGAAGCCTACTAGCGGGGCACATAGCCAATGAGCAGTTCTTC; CDR3 protein: CSARSLLAGHIANEQFF; D gene: TRBD2; V gene: TRBV20-1; clone size: few; J gene: TRBJ2-1
CDR3 DNA: TGTGCCAGCAGCCAATCGGGGCGACAGACAACTAATGAAAAACTGTTTTTT; CDR3 protein: CASSQSGRQTTNEKLFF; D gene: -; V gene: TRBV16; clone size: many; J gene: TRBJ1-4